This TCR beta chain was obtained from a study of cytomegalovirus exposure and HLA in healthy donors. Study conclusions and caveats: Cytomegalovirus association was assigned to more than 150 TCR beta chains.

The assay was immunoSEQ multiplex PCR, and TCRdb's table has in-frame clones only and misses some. Found here are almost 65,000 clones, roughly 90% of them singletons; the top ten hold roughly 1.8%. This clone has only a few counts. Its antigen remains unidentified. Per the germline V gene, CDR1 is SGHTA and CDR2 is FQGTGA. This CDR3 comprises 13 residues. V dropped 5 bases and J dropped 6; count of bases not matched to a gene: 6. The TCR comes from a woman younger than 30 in good health and CMV-seronegative. The rearrangement links TRBV7-3 to TRBJ1-1; 7 bases match TRBD1. Sequences were obtained from PBMCs. The DNA of the CDR3 is TGTGCCAGCAGCGACAGGGCGTTCTCTGAAGCTTTCTTT. Translation: CASSDRAFSEAFF.